This record looks at one T cell receptor (beta chain) sequence and its context. The data belong to a study of blood T cell repertoires in COVID-19. Across the whole study: Researchers got acute and convalescent COVID-19 samples from the United States, Italy and Spain. Sample material is recorded as cDNA or gDNA derived from T cells, B-cell-depleted T cells, or PBMCs.

The ends were cut back, 1 base at V and 2 bases at J, with 21 bases in the middle. The germline gives CDR1 SGHKS, CDR2 YYEKEE (reference sequence). The CDR3 consists of 18 residues. Per the authors' pipeline: The authors estimated nucleated cell counts from reference gene primer amplification. Some clones are missing from TCRdb's copy, which holds only in-frame ones; the method was immunoSEQ multiplex PCR. That table is the source of V, J and clone size, and D and trimming were worked out from the DNA. The repertoire has just over 250,000 clones, more than 70% of them found once; the top ten carry approximately 2.2%.

This chain joins TRBV5-5 and TRBJ1-2, with D maybe TRBD1 (5 bases). The sequencing input was peripheral blood. This receptor was taken from a woman between 50 and 59 years old with acute or convalescent COVID-19. CDR3 nucleotides: TGTGCCAGCAGCTTGTTCCCCTCTCAGGGTTCCTTCAACTATGGCTACACCTTC. Its protein is CASSLFPSQGSFNYGYTF.